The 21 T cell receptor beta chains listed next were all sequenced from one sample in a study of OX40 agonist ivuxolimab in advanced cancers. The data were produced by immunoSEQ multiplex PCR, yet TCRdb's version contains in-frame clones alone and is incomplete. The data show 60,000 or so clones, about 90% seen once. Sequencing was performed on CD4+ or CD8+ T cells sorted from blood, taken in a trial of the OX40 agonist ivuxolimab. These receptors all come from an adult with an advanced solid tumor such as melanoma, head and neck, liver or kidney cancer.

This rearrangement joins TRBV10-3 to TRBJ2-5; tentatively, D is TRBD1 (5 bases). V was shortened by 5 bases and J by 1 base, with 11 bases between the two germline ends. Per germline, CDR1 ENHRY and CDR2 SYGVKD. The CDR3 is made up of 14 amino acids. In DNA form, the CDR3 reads TGTGCCATCAGTTTAGGCCAGGGCCAAGAGACCCAGTACTTC. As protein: CAISLGQGQETQYF.

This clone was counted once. CDR3: CASSLEGAWNEQFF. CDR3 nucleotide sequence: TGTGCCAGCAGTTTAGAAGGGGCCTGGAATGAGCAGTTCTTC. The chain carries TRBV27 and TRBJ2-1, with D possibly being TRBD1 (5 bases). V was shortened by 2 bases and J by 7 bases, with 12 bases between the two germline ends. Germline assignment: CDR1 MNHEY and CDR2 SMNVEV (reference sequence). The CDR3 consists of 14 residues.

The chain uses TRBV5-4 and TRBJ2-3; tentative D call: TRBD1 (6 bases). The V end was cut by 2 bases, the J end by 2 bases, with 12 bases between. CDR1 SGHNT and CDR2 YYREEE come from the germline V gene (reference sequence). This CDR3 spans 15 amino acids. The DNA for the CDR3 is TGTGCCAGCAGCTTTCGACAGGCGTACACAGATACGCAGTATTTT. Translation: CASSFRQAYTDTQYF.

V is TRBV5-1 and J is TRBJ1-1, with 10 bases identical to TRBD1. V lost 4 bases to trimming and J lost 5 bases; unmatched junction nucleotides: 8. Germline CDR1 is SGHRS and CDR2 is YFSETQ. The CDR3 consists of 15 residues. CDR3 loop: CASSNGPDRGTEAFF. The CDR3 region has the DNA TGCGCCAGCAGCAACGGTCCGGACAGGGGGACTGAAGCTTTCTTT.

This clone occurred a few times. The CDR3 coding sequence is TGTGCCTGGAGTAACTACAGGATAAGGGTTGAAGCTTTCTTT. It encodes CAWSNYRIRVEAFF. The rearrangement links TRBV30 to TRBJ1-1; a weak D match, TRBD1 (5 bases). This CDR3 spans 14 amino acids. CDR1 and CDR2 (germline): GTSNPN, SVGIG (reference sequence). The V gene lost 2 bases and the J gene lost 7 bases, with 17 bases spanning the gap.

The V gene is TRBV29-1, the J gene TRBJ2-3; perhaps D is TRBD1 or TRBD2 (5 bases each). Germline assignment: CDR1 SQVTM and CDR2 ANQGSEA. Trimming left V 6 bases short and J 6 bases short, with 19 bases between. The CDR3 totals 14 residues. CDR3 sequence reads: CSVLGRTPGDTQYF. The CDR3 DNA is TGCAGCGTCCTGGGACGGACCCCAGGGGATACGCAGTATTTT.

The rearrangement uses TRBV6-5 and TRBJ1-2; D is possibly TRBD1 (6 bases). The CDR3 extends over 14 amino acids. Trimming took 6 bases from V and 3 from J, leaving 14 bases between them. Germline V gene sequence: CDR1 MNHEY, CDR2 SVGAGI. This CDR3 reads CASRQGTTDYGYTF. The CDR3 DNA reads TGTGCCAGCAGACAAGGGACAACAGACTATGGCTACACCTTC.

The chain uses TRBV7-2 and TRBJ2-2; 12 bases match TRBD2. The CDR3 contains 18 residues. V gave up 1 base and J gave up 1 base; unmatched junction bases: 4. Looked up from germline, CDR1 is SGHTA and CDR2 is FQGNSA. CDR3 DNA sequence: TGTGCCAGCAGCTTAGTTTCACTAGCGGGGGGGAACACCGGGGAGCTGTTTTTT. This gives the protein CASSLVSLAGGNTGELFF.

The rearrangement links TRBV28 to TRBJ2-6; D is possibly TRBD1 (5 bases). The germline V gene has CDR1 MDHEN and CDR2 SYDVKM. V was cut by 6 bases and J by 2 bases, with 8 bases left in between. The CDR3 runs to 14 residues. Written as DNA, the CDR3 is TGTGCCAGCAGGTCAGGGCCTGGGGCCAACGTCCTGACTTTC. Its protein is CASRSGPGANVLTF.

In DNA form, the CDR3 reads TGTGCCACCAGACAGGGGGCAACAGATACGCAGTATTTT. Amino acids: CATRQGATDTQYF. The chain carries TRBV15 and TRBJ2-3, with 9 bases matching TRBD1. This CDR3 is built from 13 residues. In germline, CDR1 is LNHNV, CDR2 YYDKDF (reference sequence). The trim removed 6 bases at V and 3 bases at J, leaving 1 base unmatched.

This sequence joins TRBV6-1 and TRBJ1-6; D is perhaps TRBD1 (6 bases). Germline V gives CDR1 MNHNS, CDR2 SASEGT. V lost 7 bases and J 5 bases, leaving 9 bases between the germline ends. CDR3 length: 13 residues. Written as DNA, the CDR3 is TGTGCCAGCATTGACAGGAATAATTCACCCCTCCACTTT. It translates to CASIDRNNSPLHF.

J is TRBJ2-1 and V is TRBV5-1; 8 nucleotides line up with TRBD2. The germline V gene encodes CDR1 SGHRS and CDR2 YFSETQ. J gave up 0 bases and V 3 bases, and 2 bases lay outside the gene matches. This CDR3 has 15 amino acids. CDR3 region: CASSSGTSSYNEQFF. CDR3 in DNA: TGCGCCAGCAGCTCCGGGACTAGCTCCTACAATGAGCAGTTCTTC.

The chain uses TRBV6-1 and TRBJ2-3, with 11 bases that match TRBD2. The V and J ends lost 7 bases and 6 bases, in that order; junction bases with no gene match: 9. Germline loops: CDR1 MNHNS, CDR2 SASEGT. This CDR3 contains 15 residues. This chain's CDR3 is CASKQIAGGLDTQYF. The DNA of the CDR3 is TGTGCCAGCAAACAAATAGCGGGGGGGCTGGATACGCAGTATTTT.

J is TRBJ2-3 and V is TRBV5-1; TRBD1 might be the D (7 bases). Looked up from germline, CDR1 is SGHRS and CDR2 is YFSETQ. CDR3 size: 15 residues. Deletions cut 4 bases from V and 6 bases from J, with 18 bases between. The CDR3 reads CASSGGTVEVDTQYF. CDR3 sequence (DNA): TGCGCCAGCAGCGGCGGGACAGTGGAAGTTGATACGCAGTATTTT.

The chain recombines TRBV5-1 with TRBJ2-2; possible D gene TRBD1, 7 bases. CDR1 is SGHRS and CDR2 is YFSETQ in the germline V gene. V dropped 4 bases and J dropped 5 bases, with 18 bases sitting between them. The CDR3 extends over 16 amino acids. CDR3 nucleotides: TGCGCCAGCAGCCCAACAGGGGCCCGGGGGACCGGGGAGCTGTTTTTT. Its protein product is CASSPTGARGTGELFF.

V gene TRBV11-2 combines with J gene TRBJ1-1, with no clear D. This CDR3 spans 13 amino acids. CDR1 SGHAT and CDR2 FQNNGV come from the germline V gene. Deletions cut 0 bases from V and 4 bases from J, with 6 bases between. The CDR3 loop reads CASSLDRSTEAFF. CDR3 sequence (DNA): TGTGCCAGCAGCTTAGATAGGAGCACTGAAGCTTTCTTT.

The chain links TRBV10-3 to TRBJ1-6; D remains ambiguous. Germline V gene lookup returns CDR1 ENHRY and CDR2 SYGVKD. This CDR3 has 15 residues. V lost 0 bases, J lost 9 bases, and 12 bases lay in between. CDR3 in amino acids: CAISESGGQRSPLHF. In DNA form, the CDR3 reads TGTGCCATCAGTGAGTCAGGCGGGCAGCGTTCACCCCTCCACTTT.

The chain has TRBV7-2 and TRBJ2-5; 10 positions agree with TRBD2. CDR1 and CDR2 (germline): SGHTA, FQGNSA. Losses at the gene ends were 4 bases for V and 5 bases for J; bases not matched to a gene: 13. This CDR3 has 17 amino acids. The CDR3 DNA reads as TGTGCCAGCAGCTACCCAATTAAAGCGGGGGGGCCTGAGACCCAGTACTTC. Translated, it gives CASSYPIKAGGPETQYF.

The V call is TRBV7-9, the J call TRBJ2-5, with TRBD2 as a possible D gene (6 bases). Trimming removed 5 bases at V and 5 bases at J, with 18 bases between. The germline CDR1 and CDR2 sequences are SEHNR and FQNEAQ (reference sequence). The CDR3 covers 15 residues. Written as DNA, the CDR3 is TGTGCCAGCAGCCAAACTAGCTGGGAGGCGGAGACCCAGTACTTC. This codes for CASSQTSWEAETQYF.

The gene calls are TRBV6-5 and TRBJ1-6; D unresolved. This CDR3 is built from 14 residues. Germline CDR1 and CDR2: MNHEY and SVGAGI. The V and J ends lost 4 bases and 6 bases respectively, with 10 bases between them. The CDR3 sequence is CASSLVGGNSPLHF. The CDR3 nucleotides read TGTGCCAGCAGTTTAGTGGGTGGTAATTCACCCCTCCACTTT.

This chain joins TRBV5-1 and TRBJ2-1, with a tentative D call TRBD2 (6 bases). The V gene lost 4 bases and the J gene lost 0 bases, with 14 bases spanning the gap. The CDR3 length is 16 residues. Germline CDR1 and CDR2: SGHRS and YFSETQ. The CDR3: CASSTSSVSSYNEQFF. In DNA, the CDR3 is TGCGCCAGCAGCACCTCTAGCGTTAGCTCCTACAATGAGCAGTTCTTC.